One and the same sample provided the 28 T cell receptor beta chains below, sequenced in a study of cytomegalovirus exposure and HLA in healthy donors. PCR involved 60 Vbeta and 13 Jbeta primers. The method was immunoSEQ multiplex PCR; TCRdb's version includes in-frame clones alone and lacks a portion of them. Here the sample spans 150,000 to 200,000 clones, roughly four fifths being singletons. Specimen: PBMCs. All receptors derive from a man aged 30 to 39 in good health and CMV-seronegative.

The chain joins TRBV28 to TRBJ2-3; D might be TRBD2 (6 bases). This CDR3 has 15 residues. Germline assignment: CDR1 MDHEN and CDR2 SYDVKM. The ends were cut back, 6 bases at V and 3 bases at J, with 16 bases in the middle. The CDR3 DNA follows: TGTGCCAGCAGGTTAAGGGTTGGGGGGACAGATACGCAGTATTTT. It encodes CASRLRVGGTDTQYF.

The chain is built from TRBV6-1 and TRBJ1-1; 9 nucleotides agree with TRBD1. CDR1 is MNHNS and CDR2 is SASEGT in the germline V gene. The CDR3 covers 16 residues. V lost 1 base and J lost 2; bases outside the gene matches: 5. The CDR3: CASSEEQGAANTEAFF. The CDR3 DNA is TGTGCCAGCAGTGAAGAACAGGGGGCCGCCAACACTGAAGCTTTCTTT.

J is TRBJ2-3 and V is TRBV2; 10 bases line up with TRBD2. Trimming removed 0 bases from V and 3 bases from J; junction bases left unmatched: 6. Germline V CDR1 and CDR2: SNHLY, FYNNEI. The CDR3 is 17 amino acids. CDR3 in DNA: TGTGCCAGCAGTGAAGCCCTCGGGACTAGCGTGACAGATACGCAGTATTTT. Encoded protein: CASSEALGTSVTDTQYF.

V and J are TRBV11-2 and TRBJ2-3, with D tentatively TRBD1 (6 bases). Germline-derived CDR1 and CDR2 are SGHAT and FQNNGV. Trimming pared 2 bases from V and 0 bases from J, leaving 21 bases between. This CDR3 contains 19 residues. The CDR3 DNA reads as TGTGCCAGCAGCTTAAGGAGATTTACAGGGACAACTAGCACAGATACGCAGTATTTT. The encoded protein is CASSLRRFTGTTSTDTQYF.

The chain carries TRBV7-3 and TRBJ2-3; 8 bases are shared with TRBD2. The CDR3 spans 16 residues. Losses at the gene ends were 4 bases for V and 4 bases for J; bases not matched to a gene: 10. The germline CDR1 and CDR2 sequences are SGHTA and FQGTGA. The CDR3 loop is CASSSVAGAGADTQYF. The CDR3 nucleotides read TGTGCCAGCAGCTCCGTCGCGGGAGCGGGGGCAGATACGCAGTATTTT.

The chain carries TRBV7-2 and TRBJ1-4; D is undetermined. V lost 1 base and J 6 bases, leaving 12 bases between the germline ends. The CDR3 extends over 15 amino acids. The germline gives CDR1 SGHTA, CDR2 FQGNSA. CDR3: CASSLEGPGDEKLFF. Here the CDR3 DNA reads TGTGCCAGCAGCTTAGAAGGCCCGGGAGATGAAAAACTGTTTTTT.

The chain employs TRBV10-3 and TRBJ2-1, with 10 bases aligning to TRBD2. Germline lookup yields CDR1 ENHRY and CDR2 SYGVKD. The junction had 6 bases not matched to a gene; V was cut back by 6 bases and J by 7 bases. The CDR3 consists of 14 residues. The CDR3 DNA is TGTGCCATCAGCGGGACTAGCGATCCGAATGAGCAGTTCTTC. It yields the protein CAISGTSDPNEQFF.

This chain uses TRBV2 with TRBJ2-7, with a weak D call TRBD1 (6 bases). Trimming took 6 bases from V and 0 from J, leaving 12 bases between them. CDR1 is SNHLY and CDR2 is FYNNEI in the germline V gene. This CDR3 contains 14 residues. The CDR3 region is CASRKGGASYEQYF. In DNA, the CDR3 is TGTGCCAGCAGGAAAGGGGGAGCCTCCTACGAGCAGTACTTC.

This chain uses TRBV5-1 with TRBJ2-3, with 16 bases identical to TRBD2. CDR1 is SGHRS, CDR2 YFSETQ, per germline. The CDR3 is 16 amino acids. V shed 4 bases, J shed 4 bases, and the junction held 3 bases outside the gene matches. This CDR3 reads CASSGGLAGGADTQYF. In DNA form, the CDR3 reads TGCGCCAGCAGCGGGGGACTAGCGGGAGGGGCAGATACGCAGTATTTT.

The V and J genes are TRBV7-3 and TRBJ2-2, with 7 bases identical to TRBD2. V shed 4 bases and J 1 base; nucleotides not matched to a gene: 9. The V gene's germline CDR1 is SGHTA and CDR2 FQGTGA. This CDR3 region has 17 residues. CDR3 amino acids: CASSSIPGLQNTGELFF. CDR3 DNA sequence: TGTGCCAGCAGCTCAATACCGGGACTACAGAACACCGGGGAGCTGTTTTTT.

The chain carries TRBV27 and TRBJ2-1, with 11 bases lining up with TRBD2. V lost 7 bases and J lost 3; bases outside the gene matches: 5. The CDR3 totals 15 residues. From germline, CDR1 is MNHEY and CDR2 SMNVEV (reference sequence). The CDR3 nucleotides read TGTGCCAGCACCCCGGGACTAGCGGTCTACAATGAGCAGTTCTTC. Translation: CASTPGLAVYNEQFF.

This rearrangement joins TRBV7-6 to TRBJ2-7; 9 bases match TRBD1. The CDR3 consists of 19 residues. Germline-derived CDR1 and CDR2 are SGHVS and FNYEAQ. With V trimmed by 3 bases and J by 5 bases, 20 bases remained unmatched. The CDR3 loop reads CASSLPNDRDREWFDEQYF. CDR3 DNA sequence: TGTGCCAGCAGCTTGCCTAACGACCGGGACAGGGAGTGGTTCGACGAGCAGTACTTC.

The table lists this clone with a few counts. This sequence joins TRBV9 and TRBJ1-6, with a possible D match to TRBD1 (6 bases). Trimming removed 4 bases at V and 6 bases at J, with 14 bases between. CDR1 and CDR2 from the germline V gene are SGDLS and YYNGEE. CDR3 size: 15 residues. For the CDR3, the DNA is TGTGCCAGCAGCCCACAGGGAATCACTAATTCACCCCTCCACTTT. Protein product: CASSPQGITNSPLHF.

DNA of the CDR3: TGTGCCAGCAGCTTGCAAGGACAGGGGAACACTGAAGCTTTCTTT. Translating it yields CASSLQGQGNTEAFF. This rearrangement joins TRBV7-9 to TRBJ1-1; 8 positions match TRBD1. CDR3 length: 15 residues. Trimming took 3 bases from V and 1 from J; bases not matched to a gene: 4. Germline assignment: CDR1 SEHNR and CDR2 FQNEAQ (reference sequence).

The chain recombines TRBV15 with TRBJ1-2; TRBD1 is a possible D gene (6 bases). This CDR3 region has 15 residues. Per the germline V gene, CDR1 is LNHNV and CDR2 is YYDKDF (reference sequence). The V end lost 5 bases, the J end lost 2 bases, and 15 bases lay between the germline ends. Here the CDR3 DNA reads TGTGCCACCAGCGGGGGGGGCCTTGACAACTATGGCTACACCTTC. Its protein product is CATSGGGLDNYGYTF.

CDR3 sequence (DNA): TGTGCCAGCAGCTCACCAAGCGGGGGAGGGGCCTACGAGCAGTACTTC. Translated, it gives CASSSPSGGGAYEQYF. The rearrangement joins TRBV27 to TRBJ2-7; 8 nucleotides align to TRBD2. The V segment lost 6 bases and the J segment 2 bases; nucleotides outside the gene matches: 12. Germline V gene data show CDR1 as MNHEY and CDR2 as SMNVEV (reference sequence). The CDR3 loop spans 16 amino acids.

The chain couples TRBV6-1 to TRBJ1-5; TRBD1 agrees at 11 bases. From germline, CDR1 is MNHNS and CDR2 SASEGT. Germline trimming cut 2 bases from V and 6 bases from J; bases unmatched to any gene: 6. The CDR3 is made up of 16 amino acids. The CDR3 region has the DNA TGTGCCAGCAGTGAAAATGATGGACAGGGGGCTCAGCCCCAGCATTTT. As protein: CASSENDGQGAQPQHF.

On this clone: The sample contains more than one DNA sequence encoding this CDR3. The V call is TRBV27, the J call TRBJ1-5, with a weak D call TRBD1 (5 bases). CDR3 length equals 14 residues. V was pared by 1 base and J by 4 bases, with 8 bases between. CDR1 and CDR2 (germline): MNHEY, SMNVEV (reference sequence). CDR3 DNA: TGTGCCAGCAGTTTATTGGGGGGGAATCAGCCCCAGCATTTT. As protein: CASSLLGGNQPQHF.

This CDR3 is CASSLQPGLDSTGELFF. DNA of the CDR3: TGTGCCAGCAGTTTACAACCGGGACTAGATAGCACCGGGGAGCTGTTTTTT. The chain links TRBV28 to TRBJ2-2, with 8 positions matching TRBD2. V was pared by 2 bases and J by 4 bases, with 9 bases of the junction left unmatched. The CDR3 has 17 residues. In germline, CDR1 is MDHEN, CDR2 SYDVKM.

As for this clone: The junction departs from germline at one end; a sequencing error may be responsible. The DNA for the CDR3 is TGTGCCAGCAGTGTATCTAGCGTGGAGTCTTACAATGAGCAGTTCTTC. Translated: CASSVSSVESYNEQFF. J is TRBJ2-1 and V is TRBV27; a possible D gene is TRBD2 (6 bases). The CDR3 is made up of 16 amino acids. Germline V lookup: CDR1 MNHEY, CDR2 SMNVEV (reference sequence).

For the CDR3, the DNA is TGTGCCAGCAGTTTGGGAACTGGGGGGATTAGCAATCAGCCCCAGCATTTT. This sequence encodes CASSLGTGGISNQPQHF. The chain links TRBV27 to TRBJ1-5; possibly TRBD1 for D (5 bases). The V end lost 3 bases, the J end lost 0 bases, and 15 bases lay between the germline ends. The CDR3 consists of 17 residues. Germline CDR1 is MNHEY and CDR2 is SMNVEV (reference sequence).

CDR3 DNA sequence: TGTGCCAGCAGCGCCGACAGGGGCCGAGGCGATCAGCCCCAGCATTTT. Encoded protein: CASSADRGRGDQPQHF. The rearrangement uses TRBV5-6 and TRBJ1-5; 8 bases match TRBD1. The V and J ends lost 4 bases and 5 bases, in that order; junction bases with no gene match: 11. This CDR3 has 16 amino acids. The germline gives CDR1 SGHDT, CDR2 YYEEEE.

The chain couples TRBV5-4 to TRBJ2-2; the D is unclear. Trimming took off 3 bases at V and 7 bases at J, with 19 bases between the two ends. Germline CDR1 and CDR2: SGHNT and YYREEE (reference sequence). The CDR3 is 16 residues long. CDR3 in DNA: TGTGCCAGCAGCTCCGCTAGAGCTCGAACCATCGGGGAGCTGTTTTTT. It yields the protein CASSSARARTIGELFF.

The chain uses TRBV4-1 and TRBJ2-3; D is possibly TRBD2 (6 bases). Trimming removed 0 bases from V and 4 bases from J, with 11 bases in between. CDR3 length: 15 amino acids. Germline lookup yields CDR1 MGHRA and CDR2 YSYEKL. CDR3: CASSQDQAGSDTQYF. DNA for the CDR3: TGCGCCAGCAGCCAAGATCAGGCGGGGTCAGATACGCAGTATTTT.

This sequence joins TRBV28 and TRBJ1-1; 9 bases align to TRBD1. This CDR3 region has 15 residues. The V and J ends lost 4 bases and 4 bases, in that order; junction bases with no gene match: 7. From germline, CDR1 is MDHEN and CDR2 SYDVKM. The CDR3 nucleotides are TGTGCCAGCAGTTCCCTGACAGGGGGTGGCACTGAAGCTTTCTTT. As protein: CASSSLTGGGTEAFF.

This sequence joins TRBV30 and TRBJ2-1; TRBD2 agrees at 10 bases. V shed 6 bases and J 10 bases; nucleotides not matched to a gene: 3. CDR3 length: 11 amino acids. The germline gives CDR1 GTSNPN, CDR2 SVGIG (reference sequence). The DNA of the CDR3 is TGTGCCTGTATTAGCGGGAGGGAGCAGTTCTTC. Protein sequence: CACISGREQFF.

The J gene is TRBJ2-1, the V gene TRBV15, with 12 bases lining up with TRBD2. This CDR3 is 16 amino acids long. Germline CDR1 is LNHNV and CDR2 is YYDKDF (reference sequence). V lost 4 bases to trimming and J lost 6 bases; unmatched junction nucleotides: 7. CDR3 sequence (DNA): TGTGCCACCAGCATACTAGCGGGAGGACCCAGCAATGAGCAGTTCTTC. Amino acid sequence: CATSILAGGPSNEQFF.

This chain connects TRBV7-9 to TRBJ2-1; a possible D gene is TRBD2 (5 bases). Trimming cost V 3 bases and J 9 bases, with 6 bases left between them. CDR3 length: 11 residues. Looked up from germline, CDR1 is SEHNR and CDR2 is FQNEAQ (reference sequence). CDR3 loop: CASSFSVEQFF. The CDR3 DNA follows: TGTGCCAGCAGCTTTAGCGTTGAGCAGTTCTTC.